This is a list of T cell receptor beta chains from one sample in a study of blood T cell repertoires in COVID-19. Measured with immunoSEQ multiplex PCR; TCRdb has only the in-frame clones, and not every one. This table has roughly 38,000 clones, roughly 80% appearing once. Specimen: peripheral blood. The receptors here all came from a man in his 60s in a cohort sampled during active COVID-19. The CDR3 runs from the conserved cysteine through the conserved F or W. D genes are given only for firm matches. Size is omitted from some rows. Given values are once, few, many or a class for expanded clones.

-	once	TRBV30	TRBJ2-1	TGTGCCTGGAGTCGCGGGGGCGCAAGGGGTGAGCAGTTCTTC	CAWSRGGARGEQFF
TRBD1	-	TRBV9	TRBJ2-6	TGTGCCAGCAGCACAGGGGGCTCAGGGGCCAACGTCCTGACTTTC	CASSTGGSGANVLTF
-	few	TRBV6-1	TRBJ2-5	TGTGCCAGCAGTGAAGCCTGGGGAGCAGAGACCCAGTACTTC	CASSEAWGAETQYF
-	-	TRBV5-6	TRBJ1-5	TGTGCCAGCAGCTTGAGGTCCAGGGCTGTGGAGCCCCAGCATTTT	CASSLRSRAVEPQHF
TRBD1	-	TRBV7-9	TRBJ1-2	TGTGCCAGCAGTTCCGGGACAGCGGCGGACTACACCTTC	CASSSGTAADYTF
-	-	TRBV27	TRBJ2-7	TGTGCCAGCAGTTTACAGGGTTCCTACGAGCAGTACTTC	CASSLQGSYEQYF
-	-	TRBV5-5	TRBJ1-1	TGTGCCAGCAGCCCGGAGGGCACTGAAGCTTTCTTT	CASSPEGTEAFF
TRBD1	-	TRBV23-1	TRBJ2-2	TGCGCCAGCTTACAGGGGGACCGTGGCGGGGAGCTGTTTTTT	CASLQGDRGGELFF
-	-	TRBV10-3	TRBJ1-2	TGTGCCATCAGTGACGACAGCGGGAACTATGGCTACACCTTC	CAISDDSGNYGYTF
-	-	TRBV10-3	TRBJ2-1	TGTGCCATCAGAGAGGGGACTGGGTACAATGAGCAGTTCTTC	CAIREGTGYNEQFF
TRBD1	-	TRBV10-2	TRBJ1-1	TGCGCCAGCAGCGCGACTAGGGACAGGGGAGGTAGCACTGAAGCTTTCTTT	CASSATRDRGGSTEAFF
TRBD2	-	TRBV30	TRBJ2-1	TGTGCCTGGAACGGGCGAACGGGGGGGCTCGATGAGCAGTTCTTC	CAWNGRTGGLDEQFF
-	-	TRBV6-2/TRBV6-3	TRBJ1-1	TGTGCCAGCAGTCCCAGGGTTTTGGCGAACACTGAAGCTTTCTTT	CASSPRVLANTEAFF
TRBD1	few	TRBV5-1	TRBJ1-2	TGCGCCAGCAGCGCAGGACAGGGGGCAAGAGGCTACACCTTC	CASSAGQGARGYTF
-	-	TRBV18	TRBJ2-6	TGTGCCAGCTCGCAACGGTACTCTGGGGCCAACGTCCTGACTTTC	CASSQRYSGANVLTF
-	-	TRBV11-3	TRBJ1-1	TGTGCCAGCAGCTCATACCCGGCTGAAGCTTTCTTT	CASSSYPAEAFF
-	-	TRBV28	TRBJ1-2	TGTGCCAGCAGTACAACAGGGAACTATGGCTACACCTTC	CASSTTGNYGYTF
-	-	TRBV7-8	TRBJ2-3	TGTGCCAGCAGCTTAGGGGAGTGGAGCACAGATACGCAGTATTTT	CASSLGEWSTDTQYF
-	-	TRBV5-8	TRBJ1-5	TGTGCCAGCAGCAGCCGACAGCCCCATGGCAATCAGCCCCAGCATTTT	CASSSRQPHGNQPQHF
TRBD1	-	TRBV6-1	TRBJ1-2	TGTGCCAGCAGTGAAGCGGCAGGGGGAAGTATCTATGGCTACACCTTC	CASSEAAGGSIYGYTF
-	-	TRBV11-2	TRBJ2-5	TGTGCCAGCAGCTTAGTGTCTTGGCAGGGGAAAGAGACCCAGTACTTC	CASSLVSWQGKETQYF
-	-	TRBV2	TRBJ2-3	TGTGCCACCAACCGGCAGCGGATCACAGATACGCAGTATTTT	CATNRQRITDTQYF
-	-	TRBV6-5	TRBJ2-1	TGTGCCAGCAGTCCCACCTGGTCCCGGGACAATGAGCAGTTCTTC	CASSPTWSRDNEQFF
TRBD1	-	TRBV28	TRBJ2-7	TGTGCCAGCAGTTTGTCAGGGGGCAGCTACGAGCAGTACTTC	CASSLSGGSYEQYF
TRBD1	-	TRBV2	TRBJ2-7	TGTGCCAGCAGTGACTGGGGACAGGGGGGTTACGAGCAGTACTTC	CASSDWGQGGYEQYF
-	-	TRBV3-1/TRBV3-2	TRBJ2-1	TGTGCCAGCAGCCAAGCCAGGGGCCGTGCGGATGAGCAGTTCTTC	CASSQARGRADEQFF
TRBD1	-	TRBV5-1	TRBJ1-2	TGCGCCAGCAGCTTGGCCGCAGACAGGGGGCTTTCTGGCTACACCTTC	CASSLAADRGLSGYTF
-	-	TRBV24-1	TRBJ1-2	TGTGCCACCAGTGATTTGCCAGCTAACTATGGCTACACCTTC	CATSDLPANYGYTF
-	-	TRBV9	TRBJ2-2	TGTGCCAGCAGCTCATCAAGCGGAGGTCACACCGGGGAGCTGTTTTTT	CASSSSSGGHTGELFF
-	-	TRBV27	TRBJ1-1	TGTGCCAGCAGTTTATCACGGGGAGGGGACACTGAAGCTTTCTTT	CASSLSRGGDTEAFF
TRBD2	-	TRBV2	TRBJ2-7	TGTGCCAGTAGCGGGGGGCCCTACGAGCAGTACTTC	CASSGGPYEQYF
-	-	TRBV4-1	TRBJ2-7	TGCGCCAGCAGCCAGGAGACAGTATCCTACGAGCAGTACTTC	CASSQETVSYEQYF
-	once	TRBV6-2/TRBV6-3	TRBJ2-1	TGTGCCAGCAGTCCCTCGAGTCTGCAGGGTAGGCGGTTCTTC	CASSPSSLQGRRFF
TRBD2	-	TRBV6-5	TRBJ2-2	TGTGCCAGCAGTTACGGGACTAAAGCGAACACCGGGGAGCTGTTTTTT	CASSYGTKANTGELFF
TRBD2	few	TRBV2	TRBJ2-1	TGTGCCAGCAGTCATGGGAGGGGAGGGAGTGGCAATGAGCAGTTCTTC	CASSHGRGGSGNEQFF
-	-	TRBV7-9	TRBJ1-4	TGTGCCAGCAGCTCGAGTAATGAAAAACTGTTTTTT	CASSSSNEKLFF
-	-	TRBV7-9	TRBJ1-4	TGTGCCAGCAGCCTACCGACAGGAGTCAATGAAAAACTGTTTTTT	CASSLPTGVNEKLFF